This T cell receptor (beta chain) was identified in a study of patients and donors after allogeneic stem cell transplantation. TCRdb reprocessed the RT-PCR reads with MiXCR, giving one entry per CDR3 protein. The sample shows roughly 880,000 distinct CDR3 sequences, roughly 18% of them seen only once. This clonotype was seen at least ten times. This CDR3 is 17 amino acids long. V gave up 3 bases and J gave up 0 bases; unmatched junction bases: 4. The sample consisted of blood, either unsorted or a sorted T cell fraction (not recorded which). The origin of this receptor is a human donor who was either an allogeneic HSCT recipient or a stem cell or donor lymphocyte infusion donor (not recorded which). It is not recorded whose cells these are; they may come from a transplant donor. J is TRBJ2-2 and V is TRBV12-3 or TRBV12-4; 10 bases are shared with TRBD1. CDR3: CASSFRDRGTNTGELFF. DNA of the CDR3: TGTGCCAGCAGTTTCCGGGACAGGGGAACGAACACCGGGGAGCTGTTTTTT.